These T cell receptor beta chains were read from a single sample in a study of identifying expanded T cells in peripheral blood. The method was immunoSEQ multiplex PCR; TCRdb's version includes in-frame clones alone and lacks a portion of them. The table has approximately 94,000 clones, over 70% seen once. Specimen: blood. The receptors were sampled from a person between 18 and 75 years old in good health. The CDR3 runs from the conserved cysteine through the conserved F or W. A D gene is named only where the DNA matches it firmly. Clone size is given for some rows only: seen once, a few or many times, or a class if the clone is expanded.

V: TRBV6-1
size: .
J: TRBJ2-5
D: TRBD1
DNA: TGTGCCAGCAGTGCCCAGACAGGGGGCGCGCAAGAGACCCAGTACTTC
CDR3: CASSAQTGGAQETQYF

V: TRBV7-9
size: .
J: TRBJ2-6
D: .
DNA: TGTGCCAGCAGCTTTGCGGGGCGTGGGGCCAACGTCCTGACTTTC
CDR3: CASSFAGRGANVLTF

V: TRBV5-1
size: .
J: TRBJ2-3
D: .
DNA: TGCGCCAGCAGCTTGTCGGGTCGCACAGATACGCAGTATTTT
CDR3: CASSLSGRTDTQYF

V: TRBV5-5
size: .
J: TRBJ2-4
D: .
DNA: TGTGCCAGCAGCTCTCTGGGGGCAGGGAACCAAAACATTCAGTACTTC
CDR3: CASSSLGAGNQNIQYF

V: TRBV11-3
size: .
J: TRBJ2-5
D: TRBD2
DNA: TGTGCCAGCAGCTTAGATTCGGGAGGAGGGGTCGGTAGGCAAGAGACCCAGTACTTC
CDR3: CASSLDSGGGVGRQETQYF

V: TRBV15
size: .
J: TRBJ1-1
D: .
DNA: TGTGCCACCAGCAGAGTGTTGATGGAGGGTGAAGCTTTCTTT
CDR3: CATSRVLMEGEAFF

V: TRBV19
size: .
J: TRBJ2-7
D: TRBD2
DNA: TGTGCCAGTAGCGGGACTAGCGGGACCTACGAGCAGTACTTC
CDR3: CASSGTSGTYEQYF

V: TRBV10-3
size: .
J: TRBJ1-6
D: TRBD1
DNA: TGTGCCATCAGTGCAAATTCCGGGACAGGGTATAATTCACCCCTCCACTTT
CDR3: CAISANSGTGYNSPLHF

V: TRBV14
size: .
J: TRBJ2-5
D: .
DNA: TGTGCCAGCAGCCTACGCGCAGGACAAGAGACCCAGTACTTC
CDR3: CASSLRAGQETQYF

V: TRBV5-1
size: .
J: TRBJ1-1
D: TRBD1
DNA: TGCGCCAGCGGCCTTGCAGGGGGATCAGGTGGAACTGAAGCTTTCTTT
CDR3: CASGLAGGSGGTEAFF

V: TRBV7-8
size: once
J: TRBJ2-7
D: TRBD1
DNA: TGTGCCAGCAGCCCCGGGACAGCTAGACCCTACGAGCAGTACTTC
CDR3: CASSPGTARPYEQYF

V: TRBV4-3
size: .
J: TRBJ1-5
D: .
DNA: TGCGCCAGCAGCCAAGAGGCTGGGGGGCGAGTGAGCCAGCCCCAGCATTTT
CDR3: CASSQEAGGRVSQPQHF

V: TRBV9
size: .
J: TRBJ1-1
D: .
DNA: TGTGCCAGCAGCCCGAGCTCCCGGGCTGAAGCTTTCTTT
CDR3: CASSPSSRAEAFF

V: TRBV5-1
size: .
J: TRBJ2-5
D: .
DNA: TGCGCCAGCAGACCCTCGCCCCAAGAGACCCAGTACTTC
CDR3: CASRPSPQETQYF

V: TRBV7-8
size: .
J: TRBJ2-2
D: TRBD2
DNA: TGTGCCAGCAGCTTAGCCGGCGGGGGGAACACCGGGGAGCTGTTTTTT
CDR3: CASSLAGGGNTGELFF

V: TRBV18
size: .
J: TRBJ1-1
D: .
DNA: TGTGCCAGCTCCGGGGGAGAATACACTGAAGCTTTCTTT
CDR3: CASSGGEYTEAFF

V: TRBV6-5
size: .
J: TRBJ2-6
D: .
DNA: TGTGCCAGCAGTTACTCCCGGGCGTCTGGGGCCAACGTCCTGACTTTC
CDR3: CASSYSRASGANVLTF

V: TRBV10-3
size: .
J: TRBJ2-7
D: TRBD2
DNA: TGTGCCATCAGTGAGTTATCCGGGAGGTCCCCACCGTACGAGCAGTACTTC
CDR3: CAISELSGRSPPYEQYF

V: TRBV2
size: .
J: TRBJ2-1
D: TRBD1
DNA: TGTGCCAGCACTAGCATGGTGGGACAGAAGAACAATGAGCAGTTCTTC
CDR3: CASTSMVGQKNNEQFF

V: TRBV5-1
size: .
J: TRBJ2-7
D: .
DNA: TGCGCCAGCAGCTTGGAATTAGGTAATATCCCCGTCGAGCAGTACTTC
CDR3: CASSLELGNIPVEQYF

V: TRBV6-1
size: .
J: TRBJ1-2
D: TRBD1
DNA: TGTGCCAGCAGGCCGACAGGGGAGTATGGCTATGGCTACACCTTC
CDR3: CASRPTGEYGYGYTF

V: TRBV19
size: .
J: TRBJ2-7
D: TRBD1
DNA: TGTGCCAGTAGCCAGGGACAGTGGAAGCCCTACGAGCAGTACTTC
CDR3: CASSQGQWKPYEQYF

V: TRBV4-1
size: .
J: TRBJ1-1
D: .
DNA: TGCGCCAGCAGCCAATTCGCAGGGCTGAACACTGAAGCTTTCTTT
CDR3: CASSQFAGLNTEAFF

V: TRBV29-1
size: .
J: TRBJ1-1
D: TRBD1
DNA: TGCAGCGTTGATGGGCAACAGGGGACGGCTGAAGCTTTCTTT
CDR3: CSVDGQQGTAEAFF

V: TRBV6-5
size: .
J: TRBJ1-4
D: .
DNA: TGTGCCAGCAGTTACTTATCCTTCTGGCAGGAGGAAAAACTGTTTTTT
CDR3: CASSYLSFWQEEKLFF

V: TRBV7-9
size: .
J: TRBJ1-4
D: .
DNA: TGTGCCAGCAGCCCCGGACGCCGTAATGAAAAACTGTTTTTT
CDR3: CASSPGRRNEKLFF

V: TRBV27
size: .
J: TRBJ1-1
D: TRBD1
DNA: TGTGCCAGCAGTTTGTCCACGACAGGGGATCCGCGCGGGAACACTGAAGCTTTCTTT
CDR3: CASSLSTTGDPRGNTEAFF

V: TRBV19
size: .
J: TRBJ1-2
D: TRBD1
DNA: TGTGCCAGTAGTATTAACCTGGGACAGAACTATGGCTACACCTTC
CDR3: CASSINLGQNYGYTF

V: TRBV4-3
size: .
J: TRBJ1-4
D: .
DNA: TGCGCCAGCAGCCAAGATCCGGACATCGAAAATGAAAAACTGTTTTTT
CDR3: CASSQDPDIENEKLFF

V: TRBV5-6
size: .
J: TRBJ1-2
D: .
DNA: TGTGCCAGCAGCTTCGGGGGGCTGAACTATGGCTACACCTTC
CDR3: CASSFGGLNYGYTF

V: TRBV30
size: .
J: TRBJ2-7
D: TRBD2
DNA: TGTGCCTGGGATGGAGGGCTAGCGGGGCTGGAGCAGTACTTC
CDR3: CAWDGGLAGLEQYF

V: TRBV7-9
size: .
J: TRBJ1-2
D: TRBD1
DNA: TGTGCCAGCAGCCCACCGTGGGACAGGGGGCAAGATGGCTACACCTTC
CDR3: CASSPPWDRGQDGYTF

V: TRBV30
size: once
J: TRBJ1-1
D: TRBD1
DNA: TGTGCCTGCAAAGAAGGACAGGGGCAGGATAGAGCTTTCTTT
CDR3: CACKEGQGQDRAFF

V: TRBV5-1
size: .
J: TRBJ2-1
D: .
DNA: TGCGCCAGCAGCTTGGACGCAGCCAGCTCCTACAATGAGCAGTTCTTC
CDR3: CASSLDAASSYNEQFF

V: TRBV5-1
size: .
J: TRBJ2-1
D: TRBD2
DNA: TGCGCCAGCAGCCTCGGGGGACTAAACTACAATGAGCAGTTCTTC
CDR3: CASSLGGLNYNEQFF

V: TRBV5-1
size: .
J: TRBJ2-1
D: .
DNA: TGCGCCAGCCATGACCCAGGGACGGTGTGGAATGAGCAGTTCTTC
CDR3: CASHDPGTVWNEQFF

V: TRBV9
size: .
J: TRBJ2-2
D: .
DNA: TGTGCCAGCAGCTCCCTCGGGGGAGAGGACACCGGGGAGCTGTTTTTT
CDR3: CASSSLGGEDTGELFF

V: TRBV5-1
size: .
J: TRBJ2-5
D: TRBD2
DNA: TGCGCCAGCAGCTTGGGAAGCGGGAGGGAGGAGACCCAGTACTTC
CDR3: CASSLGSGREETQYF

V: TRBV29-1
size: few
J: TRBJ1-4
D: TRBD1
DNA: TGCAGCGTTGAAGGGACAGGGGGCTCTAGAAAACTGTTTTTT
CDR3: CSVEGTGGSRKLFF

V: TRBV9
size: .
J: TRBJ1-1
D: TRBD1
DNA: TGTGCCAGCAGCCCTCGGACAGGGGAGGGCACTGAAGCTTTCTTT
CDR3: CASSPRTGEGTEAFF

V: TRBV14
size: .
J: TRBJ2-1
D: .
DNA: TGTGCCAGCAGCCAAGATGGCAAGGCCCGGGATGAGCAGTTCTTC
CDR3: CASSQDGKARDEQFF

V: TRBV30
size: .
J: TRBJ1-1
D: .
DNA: TGTGCCTGGAGACAGGGAGCGAACACTGAAGCTTTCTTT
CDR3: CAWRQGANTEAFF

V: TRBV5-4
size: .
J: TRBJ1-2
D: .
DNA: TGTGCCAGCAGCTTCGGGGCAACGAACTATGGCTACACCTTC
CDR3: CASSFGATNYGYTF

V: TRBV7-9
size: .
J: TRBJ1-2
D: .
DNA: TGTGCCAGCAGCCCGTACGTGGTACCAGGGCACTATGGCTACACCTTC
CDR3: CASSPYVVPGHYGYTF

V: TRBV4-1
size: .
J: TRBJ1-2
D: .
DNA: TGCGCCAGCAGCCAAGAGGGGAGGGTAGTGGGCTATGGCTACACCTTC
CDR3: CASSQEGRVVGYGYTF

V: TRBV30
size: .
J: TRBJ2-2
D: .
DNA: TGTGCCTGGAGTACCCGACCCAACGGGGAGCTGTTTTTT
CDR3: CAWSTRPNGELFF

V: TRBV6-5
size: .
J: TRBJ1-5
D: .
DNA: TGTGCCAGCAGTTACAACAGGAACTATCAGCCCCAGCATTTT
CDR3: CASSYNRNYQPQHF

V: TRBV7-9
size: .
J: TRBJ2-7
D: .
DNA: TGTGCCAGCAGCTCCAAGGCGGGATACGAGCAGTACTTC
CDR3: CASSSKAGYEQYF

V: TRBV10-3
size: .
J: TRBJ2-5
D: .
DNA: TGTGCCATCAGTGATACGCAAGGCGTCCAAGAGACCCAGTACTTC
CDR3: CAISDTQGVQETQYF

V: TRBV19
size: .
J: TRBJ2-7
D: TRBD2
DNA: TGTGCCAGTACCCGCTCGGCGGGAGGGGGATACGAGCAGTACTTC
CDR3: CASTRSAGGGYEQYF

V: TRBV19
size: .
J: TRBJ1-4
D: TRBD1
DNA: TGTGCCAGTAGCAGACAGGGCGGGGAAAAACTGTTTTTT
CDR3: CASSRQGGEKLFF

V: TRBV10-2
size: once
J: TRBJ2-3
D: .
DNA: TGCGCCAGCAGTGAACGGCCGGATACGCAGTATTTT
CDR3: CASSERPDTQYF

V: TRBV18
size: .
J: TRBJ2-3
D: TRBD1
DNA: TGTGCCAGCTCACCAGCGGGACAGGTGGAGACAGATACGCAGTATTTT
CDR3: CASSPAGQVETDTQYF

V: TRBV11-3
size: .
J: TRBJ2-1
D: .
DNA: TGTGCCAGCAGCTTAGAAGGTTCAGGGAGTGGCTCCTACAATGAGCAGTTCTTC
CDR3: CASSLEGSGSGSYNEQFF

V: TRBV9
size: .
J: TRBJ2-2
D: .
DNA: TGTGCCAGCAGCGTGGGCGGGTCGAACACCGGGGAGCTGTTTTTT
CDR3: CASSVGGSNTGELFF

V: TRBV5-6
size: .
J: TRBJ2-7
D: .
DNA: TGTGCCAGCAGCGAGGGGACCTACGAGCAGTACTTC
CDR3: CASSEGTYEQYF

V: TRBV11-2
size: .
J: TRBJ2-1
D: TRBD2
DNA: TGTGCCAGCAGCGGGGCGGGGGGCAGATACAATGAGCAGTTCTTC
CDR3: CASSGAGGRYNEQFF

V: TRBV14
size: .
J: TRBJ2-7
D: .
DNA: TGTGCCAGCAGCATGGTCGCGGGTTTTATGAGCGAGCAGTACTTC
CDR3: CASSMVAGFMSEQYF

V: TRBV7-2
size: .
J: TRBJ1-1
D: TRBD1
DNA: TGTGCCAGCAGCTTCGCAGGGGGCTTTTCCTTCTTT
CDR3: CASSFAGGFSFF